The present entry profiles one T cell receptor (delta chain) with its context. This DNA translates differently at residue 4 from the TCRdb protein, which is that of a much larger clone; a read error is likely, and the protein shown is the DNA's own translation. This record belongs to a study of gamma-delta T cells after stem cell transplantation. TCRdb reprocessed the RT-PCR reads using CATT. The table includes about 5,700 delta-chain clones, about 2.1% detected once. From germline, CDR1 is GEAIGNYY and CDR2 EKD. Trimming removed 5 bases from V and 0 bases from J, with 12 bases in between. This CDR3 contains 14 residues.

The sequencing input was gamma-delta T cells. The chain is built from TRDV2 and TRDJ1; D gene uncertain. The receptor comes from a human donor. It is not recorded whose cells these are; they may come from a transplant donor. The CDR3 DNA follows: TGTGCCTGTGGCACGGTACTGTACACCGATAAACTCATCTTT. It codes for CACGTVLYTDKLIF.